The entry that follows covers one T cell receptor beta chain sequence. This sample is drawn from a study of blood T cell repertoires in COVID-19. About the study: Specimens from acute and convalescent COVID-19 originated in the United States, Italy and Spain. Sample material is recorded as cDNA or gDNA derived from T cells, B-cell-depleted T cells, or PBMCs.

The CDR3 is 15 amino acids. V shed 6 bases, J shed 5 bases, and the junction held 11 bases outside the gene matches. The germline gives CDR1 MNHEY, CDR2 SVGAGI. Per the authors' pipeline: Researchers report that nucleated cell counts were estimated from reference gene primer amplification. Produced via immunoSEQ multiplex PCR; TCRdb's table is partial and in-frame only. V, J and clone size were drawn from that table, and D and trimming were deduced from the DNA. This table has around 95,000 clones, 90% appearing once. This sequence originates from a man aged 45-65 years with acute or convalescent COVID-19. Sequencing was carried out using peripheral blood. The chain couples TRBV6-5 to TRBJ2-7, with TRBD1 matching over 9 bases. The chain's CDR3 is CASSQKGQGRDEQYF. CDR3 nucleotides: TGTGCCAGCAGCCAAAAGGGACAGGGAAGGGACGAGCAGTACTTC.